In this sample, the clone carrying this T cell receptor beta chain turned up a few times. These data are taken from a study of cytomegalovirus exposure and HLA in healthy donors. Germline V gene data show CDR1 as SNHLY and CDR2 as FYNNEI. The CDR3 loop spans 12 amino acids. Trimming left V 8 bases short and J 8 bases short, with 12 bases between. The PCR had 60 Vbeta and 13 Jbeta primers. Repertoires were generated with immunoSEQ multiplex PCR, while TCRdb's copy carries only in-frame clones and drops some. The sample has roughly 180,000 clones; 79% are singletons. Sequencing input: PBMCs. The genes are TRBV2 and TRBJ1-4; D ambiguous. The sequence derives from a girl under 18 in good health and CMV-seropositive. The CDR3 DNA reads TGTGCCAGCCGCGGGGTGAGCGAAAAACTGTTTTTT. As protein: CASRGVSEKLFF. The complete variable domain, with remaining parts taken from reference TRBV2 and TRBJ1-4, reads EPEVTQTPSHQVTQMGQEVILRCVPISNHLYFYWYRQILGQKVEFLVSFYNNEISEKSEIFDDQFSVERPDGSNFTLKIRSTKLEDSAMYFCASRGVSEKLFFGSGTQLSVL.